This T cell receptor (beta chain) comes out of a study of blood T cell repertoires in COVID-19. The CDR3 is made up of 13 amino acids. Trimming cost V 7 bases and J 3 bases, with 9 bases left between them. Germline V gives CDR1 LNHDA, CDR2 SQIVND (reference sequence). Original handling: Amplification with reference gene primers provided the estimates of nucleated cell counts. Using immunoSEQ multiplex PCR, the repertoire was profiled, and TCRdb retains in-frame clones only, with some absent. The V and J calls and the clone size are those of that table, but D and trimming were determined from the DNA. The sample contains 200,000 to 250,000 clones, roughly 88% of which appear only once. This clone was counted a few times.

This sequence originates from a man aged 50-60 years with active or convalescent COVID-19. The sample was peripheral blood. The chain carries TRBV19 and TRBJ1-4; D is unresolved. The CDR3 coding sequence is TGTGCCAGTACCCGGCAGGCTAATGAAAAACTGTTTTTT. Its translation is CASTRQANEKLFF.